This TCR beta chain comes out of a study of T cell responses to AZD1222 COVID-19 vaccine. Looked up from germline, CDR1 is LGHNA and CDR2 is YSLEER. The J segment lost 5 bases and the V segment lost 4 bases, leaving 12 bases of the junction unmatched. This CDR3 comprises 17 residues. In the case of this clone: The antigen is unknown.

Produced via immunoSEQ multiplex PCR; TCRdb's table is partial and in-frame only. This table has about 66,000 clones, 85% to 90% appearing once. Study-wide points: Repertoires were obtained solely post-peak T cell response.

The specimen was peripheral blood, collected 28 days after the second dose of the MenACWY control vaccine. The chain has TRBV4-3 and TRBJ2-5, with 11 nucleotides matching TRBD2. The TCR originated in an adult who received the MenACWY meningococcal vaccine as a control. In nucleotides, the CDR3 is TGCGCCAGCAGCCGGCTAGCGGGGGGAATCCCGGGGGAGACCCAGTACTTC. This codes for CASSRLAGGIPGETQYF.